Below are 30 T cell receptor beta chains sequenced from a single sample in a study of T cell changes during pregnancy in multiple sclerosis. The method was immunoSEQ multiplex PCR; TCRdb's version includes in-frame clones alone and lacks a portion of them. The sample has about 50,000 clones; more than 90% are singletons. Sample: CD4+ T cells from peripheral blood mononuclear cells, taken before pregnancy. The receptors stem from a female donor with multiple sclerosis, enrolled in a pregnancy study.

The CDR3: CASSTRTENTEAFF. CDR3 DNA sequence: TGTGCCAGTAGTACCCGGACAGAAAACACTGAAGCTTTCTTT. This chain uses TRBV19 with TRBJ1-1; the D gene is possibly TRBD1 (6 bases). The CDR3 length is 14 residues. With 4 bases removed from V and 2 bases from J, the gap between germline ends came to 11 bases. Germline CDR1 is LNHDA and CDR2 is SQIVND (reference sequence).

The V call is TRBV4-1, the J call TRBJ2-1; D is unclear. Trimming stripped 1 base from V and 0 bases from J, with 13 bases between. CDR3 length: 17 amino acids. The V gene's germline CDR1 is MGHRA and CDR2 YSYEKL. CDR3 protein: CASSQGNTANSYNEQFF. CDR3 sequence (DNA): TGCGCCAGCAGCCAAGGTAATACAGCCAACTCCTACAATGAGCAGTTCTTC.

The V and J genes are TRBV6-6 and TRBJ2-2; 8 nucleotides agree with TRBD2. After removal of 8 bases from V and 0 bases from J, the junction contained 8 bases not matched to a gene. CDR3 length: 16 amino acids. The germline V gene encodes CDR1 MNHNY and CDR2 SVGAGI (reference sequence). DNA for the CDR3: TGTGCCAGCTGCCCCGGTAGCGGGACGAACACCGGGGAGCTGTTTTTT. This codes for CASCPGSGTNTGELFF.

This chain links TRBV5-1 with TRBJ1-1; 7 bases match TRBD1. Germline V lookup: CDR1 SGHRS, CDR2 YFSETQ. V was clipped by 3 bases and J by 4 bases; unmatched bases: 21. The CDR3 runs 19 residues. The CDR3 DNA reads TGCGCCAGCAGCTCGGGGCTCATGAAGACAGGGAAAGGGAGCACTGAAGCTTTCTTT. It specifies CASSSGLMKTGKGSTEAFF.

The rearrangement links TRBV9 to TRBJ2-5, with a tentative D call TRBD2 (5 bases). Germline CDR1 reads SGDLS; CDR2 reads YYNGEE. This CDR3 contains 14 residues. The V end lost 1 base, the J end lost 3 bases, and 10 bases lay between the germline ends. The CDR3 DNA is TGTGCCAGCAGCGTACTAGGACTCGAAGAGACCCAGTACTTC. Its translation: CASSVLGLEETQYF.

The chain uses TRBV5-1 and TRBJ2-1; 7 bases are shared with TRBD2. The J segment lost 4 bases and the V segment lost 4 bases, leaving 14 bases of the junction unmatched. Germline V lookup: CDR1 SGHRS, CDR2 YFSETQ. The CDR3 is made up of 17 amino acids. CDR3 in DNA: TGCGCCAGCAGCCCTATTTCCCGAGCGGGACCTTACAATGAGCAGTTCTTC. Residues: CASSPISRAGPYNEQFF.

The chain combines TRBV19 with TRBJ1-2, with D maybe TRBD1 (6 bases). The germline V and J ends were trimmed by 10 bases and 3 bases, with 15 bases remaining between them. This CDR3 spans 13 amino acids. Germline V gene data show CDR1 as LNHDA and CDR2 as SQIVND (reference sequence). The CDR3 nucleotides are TGTGCCACACGCGGGGGCGGCTACTATGGCTACACCTTC. Translated, it gives CATRGGGYYGYTF. Filled out from reference TRBV19 and TRBJ1-2, the complete variable domain reads DGGITQSPKYLFRKEGQNVTLSCEQNLNHDAMYWYRQDPGQGLRLIYYSQIVNDFQKGDIAEGYSVSREKKESFPLTVTSAQKNPTAFYLCATRGGGYYGYTFGSGTRLTVV.

This chain uses TRBV27 with TRBJ2-2; possibly TRBD2 for D (6 bases). This CDR3 comprises 14 residues. The germline V gene has CDR1 MNHEY and CDR2 SMNVEV (reference sequence). Trimming shortened V by 6 bases and J by 5 bases, and 13 bases separated the two germline ends. The CDR3 protein is CASRGTAPTGELFF. The CDR3 DNA follows: TGTGCCAGCAGGGGGACTGCCCCGACCGGGGAGCTGTTTTTT.

The rearrangement joins TRBV4-1 to TRBJ1-5, with D possibly being TRBD1 (6 bases). The CDR3 is made up of 15 amino acids. CDR1 is MGHRA and CDR2 is YSYEKL in the germline V gene. V lost 0 bases, J lost 9 bases, and 15 bases lay in between. The CDR3 nucleotides read TGCGCCAGCAGCCAAGATGCCAGAACAGGGCGGCCCCAGCATTTT. Protein product: CASSQDARTGRPQHF.

This clone was found once. The J gene is TRBJ2-7, the V gene TRBV7-3, with 7 bases lining up with TRBD1. The CDR3 has 15 residues. V lost 0 bases, J lost 6 bases, and 8 bases stayed unmatched. The germline V gene has CDR1 SGHTA and CDR2 FQGTGA. This CDR3 reads CASSLTGGAGGEQYF. CDR3 nucleotide sequence: TGTGCCAGCAGCTTAACAGGGGGCGCTGGCGGCGAGCAGTACTTC.

The J gene is TRBJ2-3, the V gene TRBV4-2; 8 positions match TRBD2. Per germline, CDR1 LGHNA and CDR2 YNFKEQ. Losses at the gene ends were 0 bases for V and 6 bases for J; bases not matched to a gene: 5. The CDR3 sequence is 15 residues long. CDR3 loop: CASSQETSGSDTQYF. Written as DNA, the CDR3 is TGTGCCAGCAGCCAAGAAACGAGCGGGAGTGATACGCAGTATTTT.

This sequence joins TRBV10-2 and TRBJ1-2; TRBD1 agrees at 9 bases. Per germline, CDR1 WSHSY and CDR2 SAAADI. J was trimmed by 6 bases and V by 9 bases; bases with no gene match: 8. The CDR3 loop spans 13 amino acids. Written as DNA, the CDR3 is TGCGCCAGTGAAGGGACAGGGAAGGATGGCTACACCTTC. It encodes CASEGTGKDGYTF.

This chain links TRBV5-1 with TRBJ1-4, with 8 bases that match TRBD1. Per germline, CDR1 SGHRS and CDR2 YFSETQ. Trimming at V came to 1 base and at J to 4 bases, leaving 6 bases not matched to a gene. This CDR3 is 16 amino acids long. In nucleotides, the CDR3 is TGCGCCAGCAGCTTGTCAGGGGGCGGAATTAATGAAAAACTGTTTTTT. As protein: CASSLSGGGINEKLFF.

This chain's CDR3 is CASSVAMASGTLDTQYF. The DNA for the CDR3 is TGTGCCAGCAGCGTAGCTATGGCTAGCGGGACCCTGGATACGCAGTATTTT. V usage is TRBV9 and J usage is TRBJ2-3; 9 bases map to TRBD2. Germline CDR1 and CDR2: SGDLS and YYNGEE. This CDR3 region has 17 residues. Germline trimming cut 0 bases from V and 6 bases from J; bases unmatched to any gene: 11.

Here the CDR3 reads CASSYQGANNQPQHF. In nucleotides, the CDR3 is TGTGCCAGCAGTTACCAGGGGGCAAACAATCAGCCCCAGCATTTT. The chain carries TRBV6-6 and TRBJ1-5; 8 bases are a match to TRBD1. Germline V gives CDR1 MNHNY, CDR2 SVGAGI (reference sequence). J lost 3 bases, V lost 2 bases, and 3 bases had no gene match. The CDR3 is 15 amino acids.

V and J are TRBV27 and TRBJ2-7; weak D call: TRBD1 (6 bases). Deletions cut 10 bases from V and 0 bases from J, with 16 bases between. CDR3 length: 14 residues. Germline V gene lookup returns CDR1 MNHEY and CDR2 SMNVEV (reference sequence). Here the CDR3 DNA reads TGTGCCACCGCGGGTGGGGACAACTCCTACGAGCAGTACTTC. Protein: CATAGGDNSYEQYF.

In its sample, this clone was seen a few times. The chain joins TRBV11-2 to TRBJ1-2; a weak D match, TRBD1 (5 bases). CDR1 and CDR2 (germline): SGHAT, FQNNGV. V lost 10 bases and J lost 7, with 25 bases in between. The CDR3 length is 15 residues. DNA of the CDR3: TGTGCCACCCACGTCGGAGGGGCACGTTTAGCTGGCTACACCTTC. This codes for CATHVGGARLAGYTF.

This chain links TRBV5-1 with TRBJ2-1; 13 bases map to TRBD2. The CDR3 is made up of 21 amino acids. Germline-derived CDR1 and CDR2 are SGHRS and YFSETQ. Trimming removed 0 bases from V and 7 bases from J; junction bases left unmatched: 19. CDR3 loop: CASSLERTGTSGIPRRNEQFF. The CDR3 region has the DNA TGCGCCAGCAGCTTGGAGAGAACAGGGACTAGCGGGATCCCGCGGAGGAATGAGCAGTTCTTC. The entire variable domain, with the rest obtained from reference TRBV5-1 and TRBJ2-1, is as follows: KAGVTQTPRYLIKTRGQQVTLSCSPISGHRSVSWYQQTPGQGLQFLFEYFSETQRNKGNFPGRFSGRQFSNSRSEMNVSTLELGDSALYLCASSLERTGTSGIPRRNEQFFGPGTRLTVL.

This chain connects TRBV10-3 to TRBJ1-1; unclear D gene. V lost 4 bases and J 5 bases, leaving 11 bases between the germline ends. The germline V gene encodes CDR1 ENHRY and CDR2 SYGVKD. This CDR3 has 13 residues. The CDR3 region is CAISVGLETEAFF. In nucleotides, the CDR3 is TGTGCCATCAGTGTGGGCTTGGAAACTGAAGCTTTCTTT.

By share, this clone counts as medium-sized. CDR3: CASTQGAYEQYF. The CDR3, as DNA: TGTGCCAGCACGCAGGGGGCCTACGAGCAGTACTTC. The chain combines TRBV2 with TRBJ2-7, with 7 bases fitting TRBD1. The CDR3 runs 12 residues. Germline CDR1 is SNHLY and CDR2 is FYNNEI. V shed 7 bases, J shed 2 bases, and the junction held 2 bases outside the gene matches.

V usage is TRBV6-5 and J usage is TRBJ2-1; D is uncertain. The CDR3 totals 13 residues. CDR1 MNHEY and CDR2 SVGAGI come from the germline V gene. V lost 2 bases and J lost 9, with 11 bases in between. CDR3 nucleotide sequence: TGTGCCAGCAGTTACCCTACCTCGGGTGAGCAGTTCTTC. Its translation is CASSYPTSGEQFF.

The genes are TRBV4-1 and TRBJ2-3, with 7 bases aligning to TRBD2. Germline assignment: CDR1 MGHRA and CDR2 YSYEKL. CDR3 size: 16 residues. The V gene end was trimmed by 1 base and the J gene end by 5 bases; junction bases not matched to a gene: 9. DNA for the CDR3: TGCGCCAGCAGCCAAGTGGGTGCGGGAGTACAAGATACGCAGTATTTT. This gives the protein CASSQVGAGVQDTQYF.

The chain is built from TRBV28 and TRBJ2-1; no clear D gene. Trimming cost V 7 bases and J 4 bases, with 8 bases left between them. The CDR3 is 12 residues long. Looked up from germline, CDR1 is MDHEN and CDR2 is SYDVKM. CDR3 DNA sequence: TGTGCCAGCACCCCACGGTACAATGAGCAGTTCTTC. As protein: CASTPRYNEQFF. The full variable domain, in which reference TRBV28 and TRBJ2-1 provide the parts outside the CDR3, is DVKVTQSSRYLVKRTGEKVFLECVQDMDHENMFWYRQDPGLGLRLIYFSYDVKMKEKGDIPEGYSVSREKKERFSLILESASTNQTSMYLCASTPRYNEQFFGPGTRLTVL.

The rearrangement uses TRBV5-1 and TRBJ2-5, with 9 bases aligning to TRBD1. Per the germline V gene, CDR1 is SGHRS and CDR2 is YFSETQ. This CDR3 contains 14 residues. V lost 0 bases and J lost 3; bases outside the gene matches: 0. The CDR3, as DNA: TGCGCCAGCAGCTTGGGGACAGGGGAAGAGACCCAGTACTTC. Its protein is CASSLGTGEETQYF.

The chain uses TRBV30 and TRBJ2-1; D may be TRBD2 (6 bases). The CDR3 has 16 residues. Trimming removed 1 base at V and 6 bases at J, with 19 bases between. Looked up from germline, CDR1 is GTSNPN and CDR2 is SVGIG (reference sequence). The CDR3 is CAWSASGLSSFNEQFF. DNA for the CDR3: TGTGCCTGGAGTGCTTCGGGACTTTCCTCTTTCAATGAGCAGTTCTTC.

The genes are TRBV7-8 and TRBJ1-3; D remains ambiguous. Germline-derived CDR1 and CDR2 are SGHVS and FQNEAQ. V gave up 3 bases and J gave up 2 bases, with 8 bases separating them. This CDR3 comprises 14 residues. The CDR3 sequence: CASSFAPPGNTIYF. The CDR3 nucleotides are TGTGCCAGCAGCTTTGCGCCGCCTGGAAACACCATATATTTT.

This sequence joins TRBV19 and TRBJ2-2; D uncertain. The V gene's germline CDR1 is LNHDA and CDR2 SQIVND (reference sequence). V lost 6 bases and J lost 4, with 18 bases in between. The CDR3 spans 16 residues. The CDR3 sequence is CASRRWAGDGTGELFF. The CDR3 coding sequence is TGTGCCAGTAGGAGATGGGCAGGCGATGGCACCGGGGAGCTGTTTTTT.

The chain is built from TRBV27 and TRBJ2-1, with D possibly being TRBD2 (6 bases). This CDR3 is 18 amino acids long. The germline V gene has CDR1 MNHEY and CDR2 SMNVEV (reference sequence). V was shortened by 0 bases and J by 4 bases, with 19 bases between the two germline ends. DNA for the CDR3: TGTGCCAGCAGTTTATCCCGTACTAGCACCCTGACTTACAATGAGCAGTTCTTC. Residues: CASSLSRTSTLTYNEQFF.

The rearrangement uses TRBV29-1 and TRBJ2-2, with 8 nucleotides matching TRBD1. V lost 4 bases and J lost 0; bases outside the gene matches: 7. The V gene's germline CDR1 is SQVTM and CDR2 ANQGSEA. This CDR3 contains 16 residues. The CDR3, as DNA: TGCAGCGTTGCAGGGGGCCAGGGGGCGAACACCGGGGAGCTGTTTTTT. Translating gives CSVAGGQGANTGELFF.

The chain employs TRBV7-9 and TRBJ2-1; 9 nucleotides match TRBD2. In germline, CDR1 is SEHNR, CDR2 FQNEAQ (reference sequence). V gave up 4 bases and J gave up 2 bases; unmatched junction bases: 6. This CDR3 region has 16 residues. The CDR3 spells CASSSLIAGAYNEQFF. In DNA, the CDR3 is TGTGCCAGCAGCTCTCTTATAGCGGGGGCCTACAATGAGCAGTTCTTC.